This entry lists 5 T cell receptor beta chains sequenced from one sample in a study of T cells in women clearing cervical HPV infection. Only in-frame clones appear in the TCRdb table, and some are missing; sequencing was by immunoSEQ multiplex PCR. The sample has about 33,000 clones. Sequenced input: blood buffy coat. These receptors were obtained from a woman aged 18-70 years with a cervical HPV16 infection that either progressed to CIN3+ or cleared (not recorded which).

With regard to this clone: Sequencing ends 3 residues short of the CDR3 end; the germline J gene provides the rest. This chain uses TRBV18 with TRBJ2-6; D unclear. Germline V gene sequence: CDR1 KGHSH, CDR2 LQKENI. Trimming pared 2 bases from V and 1 base from J, leaving 6 bases between. The CDR3 has 15 amino acids. Incomplete CDR3 DNA: TGTGCCAGCTCACCATCAGGATCTGGGGCCAACGTC. Translation gives CASSPSGSGANV. The full CDR3 protein reads CASSPSGSGANVLTF.

On this clone: With the read ending 3 residues before the CDR3 end, the germline J gene is used to fill in that end. The chain has TRBV12-3 or TRBV12-4 and TRBJ2-7; TRBD1 is a possible D gene (5 bases). The CDR3 runs 12 residues. The ends were cut back, 8 bases at V and 2 bases at J, with 10 bases in the middle. The CDR3 sequence is CASGRGTYEQYF. CDR3 DNA (partial): TGTGCCAGCGGAAGGGGAACCTACGAG.

With respect to this clone: Coverage ceases 3 residues before the CDR3 finishes, and the germline J gene fills in the end. The rearrangement links TRBV7-9 to TRBJ1-1; D not resolved. The V end was cut by 5 bases, the J end by 4 bases, with 11 bases between. The germline gives CDR1 SEHNR, CDR2 FQNEAQ (reference sequence). There are 13 residues in the CDR3. CDR3 protein: CASSLELGTEAFF. The sequenced CDR3 bases are TGTGCCAGCAGCCTTGAGCTTGGCACTGAA.

As to this clone: The CDR3 is cut off 3 residues early in the read; its end comes from the germline J gene. The gene calls are TRBV28 and TRBJ2-7; 7 bases agree with TRBD2. The trim removed 1 base at V and 1 base at J, leaving 7 bases unmatched. CDR3 size: 16 residues. Looked up from germline, CDR1 is MDHEN and CDR2 is SYDVKM. The DNA read from the CDR3 is TGTGCCAGCAGTTTATTTCAGGCGGGGGTTTCCTACGAG. Its protein is CASSLFQAGVSYE. The full CDR3 reads CASSLFQAGVSYEQYF. Full variable domain (missing parts from reference TRBV28 and TRBJ2-7): DVKVTQSSRYLVKRTGEKVFLECVQDMDHENMFWYRQDPGLGLRLIYFSYDVKMKEKGDIPEGYSVSREKKERFSLILESASTNQTSMYLCASSLFQAGVSYEQYFGPGTRLTVT.

With respect to this clone: The CDR3 end lies 3 residues beyond the end of the read and is filled in from the germline J gene. The rearrangement links TRBV12-3 or TRBV12-4 to TRBJ1-1, with 11 bases aligning to TRBD1. V shed 1 base and J 5 bases; nucleotides not matched to a gene: 9. The CDR3 has 17 amino acids. CDR3: CASSLEGRGQGGTEAFF. The CDR3 DNA, read in part, is TGTGCCAGCAGTTTAGAGGGGCGGGGACAGGGGGGGACTGAA.